This TCR beta chain emerged from a study of OX40 agonist ivuxolimab in advanced cancers. Study information: Ivuxolimab, which is an agonistic anti-OX40 (CD134) antibody, was administered to the patients.

Baseline, cycle 4 day 1, and cycle 7 day 1 were the blood sampling points. Study-wide points: CD8+ T cells showed, on average, more clonal expansion than CD4+ cells.

The V and J ends lost 3 bases and 1 base respectively, with 10 bases between them. Germline values: CDR1 MNHEY, CDR2 SMNVEV (reference sequence). The CDR3 is 14 amino acids. Profiling relied on immunoSEQ multiplex PCR, and the TCRdb table lists in-frame clones only, not all of them. The data contain about 95,000 clones, 90% to 95% of them singletons. On this clone itself: What it binds is unknown.

Sequencing used CD4+ or CD8+ T cells sorted from blood, obtained in a trial of the OX40 agonist ivuxolimab. V usage is TRBV27 and J usage is TRBJ2-7, with D perhaps given as TRBD1 or TRBD2 (5 bases each). The source is an adult with an advanced solid tumor such as melanoma, head and neck, liver or kidney cancer. CDR3 sequence (DNA): TGTGCCAGCAGTTTGGGGACGGCTTCCTACGAGCAGTACTTC. It specifies CASSLGTASYEQYF.